These 9 T cell receptor beta chains originate from one sample sequenced in a study of tissue T cells after allogeneic stem cell transplantation. Only in-frame clones appear in the TCRdb table, and some are missing; sequencing was by immunoSEQ multiplex PCR. The sample comprises roughly 3,900 clones, less than 60% of which are singletons, and about a third rests with the top ten. Time point here: mouse harvest day 14 after allogeneic transplant. Mouse grafts combined 10^7 T-cell-depleted bone marrow cells with 10^6 splenic CD5+ T cells. The specimen was lymph node tissue. The receptors derive from a female BALB/c mouse given C57BL/6 T cells with graft-versus-host disease after an allogeneic hematopoietic cell transplant.

Concerning this clone itself: Gene and germline names: mouse. The CDR3 goes on 1 residue after the read ends, and that part is filled in from the germline J gene. The chain combines TRBV31 with TRBJ1-3, with 7 bases lining up with TRBD1. Germline V lookup: CDR1 GKSSPN, CDR2 SITVG. This CDR3 region has 14 residues. V trimming: 3 bases; J trimming: 3 bases; junction bases outside the gene matches: 5. The CDR3 DNA, read in part, is TGTGCCTGGAGCCACGACAGGGTTGGAAATACGCTCTAT. Its translation: CAWSHDRVGNTLY. The full CDR3 protein reads CAWSHDRVGNTLYF.

Details on this clone: Each gene name is a mouse one. The DNA ends 1 residue before the CDR3 does, and the rest of the CDR3 is filled in from the germline J gene. The chain links TRBV17 to TRBJ1-3, with D possibly being TRBD1 (5 bases). The germline gives CDR1 MNHDT, CDR2 YYDKIL. This CDR3 region has 15 residues. Trimming removed 4 bases from V and 0 bases from J, with 10 bases in between. This CDR3 is CASSKPRGSGNTLYF. The covered CDR3 bases are TGTGCTAGCAGTAAACCGAGGGGTTCTGGAAATACGCTCTAT.

As regards this clone: Genes and germline are mouse. Sequencing ends 1 residue short of the CDR3 end; the germline J gene provides the rest. The gene calls are TRBV13-1 and TRBJ2-5, with D perhaps assigned TRBD1 or TRBD2 (6 bases each). Germline V CDR1 and CDR2: NSHNY, SYGAGN. This CDR3 has 16 amino acids. Trimming removed 0 bases from V and 2 bases from J, with 13 bases in between. CDR3 sequence: CASSDALGAGQDTQYF. The CDR3 DNA, read in part, is TGTGCCAGCAGTGATGCATTGGGGGCGGGCCAAGACACCCAGTAC.

This clone was recorded only once. Gene names denote mouse genes. The CDR3 end is not reached by the read, which stops 1 residue before it; the germline J gene fills it in. This sequence joins TRBV26 and TRBJ1-2; D gene ambiguous. Germline loops: CDR1 KGHPV, CDR2 FQNQEV (reference sequence). The V end lost 0 bases, the J end lost 1 base, and 6 bases lay between the germline ends. The CDR3 extends over 14 amino acids. CDR3 in amino acids: CASSLSPKNSDYTF. The part of the CDR3 DNA that was read is TGTGCCAGCAGTCTGTCGCCCAAAAACTCCGACTACACC.

About this clone itself: The listed genes are named as in mouse. CDR3 in amino acids: CASSLQGASAETLYF. Partial CDR3 DNA: TGTGCCAGCAGCCTACAGGGGGCAAGTGCAGAAACGCTGTAT. The rearrangement uses TRBV26 and TRBJ2-3; 9 bases agree with TRBD1. Coverage ceases 1 residue before the CDR3 finishes, and the germline J gene fills in the end. The CDR3 extends over 15 amino acids. The germline V gene has CDR1 KGHPV and CDR2 FQNQEV (reference sequence). With 6 bases clipped from V and 0 bases from J, the junction kept 4 bases outside the gene matches.

Details on this clone: Gene names follow the mouse nomenclature. The sequenced CDR3 bases are TGTGCCAGCTCTCTCTCCCTGACAGGGGTTGGAAATACGCTCTAT. Amino acid sequence: CASSLSLTGVGNTLY. The full-length CDR3 reads as CASSLSLTGVGNTLYF. The V and J genes are TRBV12-1 and TRBJ1-3, with 8 bases aligning to TRBD1. The read comes to an end 1 residue before the CDR3 does, leaving the germline J gene to fill in the end. Germline V gene lookup returns CDR1 SGHSN and CDR2 HYEKVE. CDR3 length: 16 amino acids. V was clipped by 0 bases and J by 3 bases; unmatched bases: 6. The whole variable domain, filled in from reference TRBV12-1 and TRBJ1-3, reads DSGVVQSPRHIIKEKGGRSVLTCIPISGHSNVVWYQQTLGKELKFLIQHYEKVERDKGFLPSRFSVQQFDDYHSEMNMSALELEDSAMYFCASSLSLTGVGNTLYFGEGSRLIVV.

This clone is medium-sized (0.01 to 0.1%) within its sample. Mouse gene names apply. The observed sequence ends 1 residue before the CDR3 terminus, with the missing tail filled in from the germline J gene. The chain uses TRBV23 and TRBJ1-1; the table's D call of TRBD1 was not tested on the DNA. Germline V lookup: CDR1 KGHTA, CDR2 FQNQQP. This CDR3 comprises 14 residues. The DNA read from the CDR3 is TGCTCCAGCAGTCAAAACAATGCAAACACAGAAGTCTTC. Its translation: CSSSQNNANTEVF. From start to end, the CDR3 is CSSSQNNANTEVFF.

This clone appeared once. All gene names here are mouse names. Read sequence stops 1 residue before the CDR3 end, and the germline J gene provides the missing end. The chain has TRBV16 and TRBJ2-4; D not resolved. CDR1 is SGHSA and CDR2 is FRNQAP in the germline V gene. Between the trimmed V and J ends, which lost 1 base and 3 bases, there was a span of 2 bases. The CDR3 contains 12 residues. The sequenced CDR3 bases are TGTGCAAGCAGCTTAGCGCAAAACACCTTGTAC. It specifies CASSLAQNTLY. The CDR3 reads in full as CASSLAQNTLYF. The complete variable domain, with remaining parts taken from reference TRBV16 and TRBJ2-4, reads NAGVIQTPRHKVTGKGQEATLWCEPISGHSAVFWYRQTIVQGLEFLTYFRNQAPIDDSGMPKERFSAQMPNQSHSTLKIQSTQPQDSAVYLCASSLAQNTLYFGAGTRLSVL.

This clone was recorded a few times. Gene names denote mouse genes. The read comes to an end 1 residue before the CDR3 does, leaving the germline J gene to fill in the end. The V and J genes are TRBV5 and TRBJ1-4; TRBD1 matches 9 bases. Germline assignment: CDR1 LGHNA and CDR2 YNLKQL (reference sequence). The CDR3 is made up of 15 amino acids. V shed 4 bases, J shed 3 bases, and the junction held 3 bases outside the gene matches. This chain's CDR3 is CASSPDRGANERLFF. The part of the CDR3 DNA that was read is TGTGCCAGCAGCCCCGACAGGGGGGCCAACGAAAGATTATTT.